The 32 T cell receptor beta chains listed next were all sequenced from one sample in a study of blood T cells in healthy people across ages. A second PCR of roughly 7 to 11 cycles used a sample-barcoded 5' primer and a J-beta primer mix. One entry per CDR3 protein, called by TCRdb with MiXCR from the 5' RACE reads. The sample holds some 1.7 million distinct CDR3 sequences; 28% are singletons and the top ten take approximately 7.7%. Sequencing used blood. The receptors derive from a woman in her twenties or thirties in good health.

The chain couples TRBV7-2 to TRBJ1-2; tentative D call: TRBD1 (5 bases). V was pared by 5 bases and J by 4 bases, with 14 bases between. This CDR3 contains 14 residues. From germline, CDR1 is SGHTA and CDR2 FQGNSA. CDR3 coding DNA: TGTGCCAGCAGCCGAGGGTGGGGCCCCTATGGCTACACCTTC. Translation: CASSRGWGPYGYTF.

DNA of the CDR3: TGCAGCGTCCTCAGGGTCGGGGGGGCGGCCAAAAACATTCAGTACTTC. Its translation: CSVLRVGGAAKNIQYF. The gene calls are TRBV29-1 and TRBJ2-4, with 8 bases that match TRBD2. The CDR3 loop spans 16 amino acids. V gave up 6 bases and J gave up 1 base; unmatched junction bases: 11. Germline-derived CDR1 and CDR2 are SQVTM and ANQGSEA.

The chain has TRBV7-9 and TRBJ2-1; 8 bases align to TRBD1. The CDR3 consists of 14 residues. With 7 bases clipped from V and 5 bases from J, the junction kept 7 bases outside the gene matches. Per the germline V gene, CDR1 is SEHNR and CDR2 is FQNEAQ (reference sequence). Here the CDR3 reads CASTPTGANNEQFF. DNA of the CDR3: TGTGCCAGCACCCCGACAGGGGCGAACAATGAGCAGTTCTTC.

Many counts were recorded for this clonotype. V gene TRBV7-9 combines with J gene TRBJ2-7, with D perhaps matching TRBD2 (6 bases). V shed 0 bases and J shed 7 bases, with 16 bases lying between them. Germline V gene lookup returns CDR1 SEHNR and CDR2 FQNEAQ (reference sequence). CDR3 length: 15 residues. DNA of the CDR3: TGTGCCAGCAGCTTAGCGGGGGGTCTTTTCGGGGAGCAGTACTTC. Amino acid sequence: CASSLAGGLFGEQYF.

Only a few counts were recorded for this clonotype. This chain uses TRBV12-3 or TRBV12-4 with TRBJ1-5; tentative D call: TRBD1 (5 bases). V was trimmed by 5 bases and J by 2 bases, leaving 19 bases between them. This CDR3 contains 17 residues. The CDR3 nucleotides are TGTGCCAGCAGTAAATCTTCAGGGTGGGGGGGCAATCAGCCCCAGCATTTT. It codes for CASSKSSGWGGNQPQHF.

The CDR3 DNA follows: TGTGCCAGCAGTGCTAGGGGCGGATGGGCTTTCTTT. This translates into CASSARGGWAFF. The chain links TRBV28 to TRBJ1-1; a possible D gene is TRBD1 (5 bases). Trimming pared 5 bases from V and 11 bases from J, leaving 15 bases between. This CDR3 is built from 12 residues. The V gene's germline CDR1 is MDHEN and CDR2 SYDVKM.

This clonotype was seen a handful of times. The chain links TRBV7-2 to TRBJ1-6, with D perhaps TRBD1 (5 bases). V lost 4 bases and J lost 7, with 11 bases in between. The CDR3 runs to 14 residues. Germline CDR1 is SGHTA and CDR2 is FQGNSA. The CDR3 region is CASSWGRQNSPLHF. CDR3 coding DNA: TGTGCCAGCAGCTGGGGACGTCAAAATTCACCCCTCCACTTT.

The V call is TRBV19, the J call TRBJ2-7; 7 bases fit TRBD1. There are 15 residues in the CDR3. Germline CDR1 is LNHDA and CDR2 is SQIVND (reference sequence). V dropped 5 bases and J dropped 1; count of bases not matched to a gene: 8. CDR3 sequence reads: CASSVSGTESYEQYF. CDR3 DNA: TGTGCCAGTAGTGTCTCCGGGACAGAGTCCTACGAGCAGTACTTC.

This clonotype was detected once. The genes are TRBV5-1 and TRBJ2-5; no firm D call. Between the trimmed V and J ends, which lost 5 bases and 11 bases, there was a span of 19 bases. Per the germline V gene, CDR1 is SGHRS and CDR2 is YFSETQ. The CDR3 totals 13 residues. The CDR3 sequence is CASRDGAGHEQYF. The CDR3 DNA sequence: TGCGCCAGCAGGGATGGCGCAGGCCATGAGCAGTACTTC.

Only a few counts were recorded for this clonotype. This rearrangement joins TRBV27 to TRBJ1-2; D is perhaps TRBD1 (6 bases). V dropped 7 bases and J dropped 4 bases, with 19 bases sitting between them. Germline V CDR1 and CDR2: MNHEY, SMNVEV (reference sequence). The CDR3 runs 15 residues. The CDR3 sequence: CASTPTRGTGYGYTF. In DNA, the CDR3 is TGTGCCAGCACCCCGACAAGGGGGACTGGCTATGGCTACACCTTC.

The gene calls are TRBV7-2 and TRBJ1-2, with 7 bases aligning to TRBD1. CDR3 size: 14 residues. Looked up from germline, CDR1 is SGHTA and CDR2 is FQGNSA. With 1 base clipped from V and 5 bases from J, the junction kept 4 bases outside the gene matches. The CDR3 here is CASSLEGARYGYTF. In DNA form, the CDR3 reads TGTGCCAGCAGCTTAGAGGGGGCACGATATGGCTACACCTTC.

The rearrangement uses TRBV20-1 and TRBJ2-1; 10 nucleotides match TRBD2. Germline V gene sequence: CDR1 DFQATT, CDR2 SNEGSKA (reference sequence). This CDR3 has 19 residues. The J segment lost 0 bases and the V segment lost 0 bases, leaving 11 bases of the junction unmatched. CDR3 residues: CSARDWSSGGVSSYNEQFF. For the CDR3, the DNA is TGCAGTGCTAGAGATTGGTCTAGCGGGGGTGTTTCCTCCTACAATGAGCAGTTCTTC.

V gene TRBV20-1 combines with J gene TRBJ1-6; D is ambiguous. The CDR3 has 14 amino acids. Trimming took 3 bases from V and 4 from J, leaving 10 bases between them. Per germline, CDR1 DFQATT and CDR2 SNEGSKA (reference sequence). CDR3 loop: CSASVPSYNSPLHF. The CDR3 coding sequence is TGCAGTGCTAGTGTGCCCTCATATAATTCACCCCTCCACTTT.

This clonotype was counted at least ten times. The CDR3 DNA reads as TGTGCCAGCAGCTCAACGTACTCCTACGAGCAGTACTTC. Protein product: CASSSTYSYEQYF. This chain connects TRBV7-6 to TRBJ2-7; D not certain. CDR1 and CDR2 (germline): SGHVS, FNYEAQ. The CDR3 runs to 13 residues. Trimming shortened V by 4 bases and J by 0 bases, and 7 bases separated the two germline ends. Filled out from reference TRBV7-6 and TRBJ2-7, the complete variable domain reads GAGVSQSPRYKVTKRGQDVALRCDPISGHVSLYWYRQALGQGPEFLTYFNYEAQQDKSGLPNDRFSAERPEGSISTLTIQRTEQRDSAMYRCASSSTYSYEQYFGPGTRLTVT.

The CDR3 here is CASRDRGRVYEQYF. The CDR3, as DNA: TGTGCCAGCAGGGACAGGGGGCGCGTATACGAGCAGTACTTC. The V and J genes are TRBV2 and TRBJ2-7, with 11 nucleotides matching TRBD1. The CDR3 contains 14 residues. The V segment lost 6 bases and the J segment 4 bases; nucleotides outside the gene matches: 5. Per the germline V gene, CDR1 is SNHLY and CDR2 is FYNNEI.

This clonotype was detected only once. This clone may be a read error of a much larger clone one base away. CDR3 sequence (DNA): TGCAGTGCTAGAGAGCGGATCTACCCTACGGAGCAGTACTTC. This encodes CSARERIYPTEQYF. The rearrangement joins TRBV20-1 to TRBJ2-4; D remains unclear. The V gene's germline CDR1 is DFQATT and CDR2 SNEGSKA (reference sequence). The CDR3 totals 14 residues. V gave up 0 bases and J gave up 13 bases, with 19 bases separating them.

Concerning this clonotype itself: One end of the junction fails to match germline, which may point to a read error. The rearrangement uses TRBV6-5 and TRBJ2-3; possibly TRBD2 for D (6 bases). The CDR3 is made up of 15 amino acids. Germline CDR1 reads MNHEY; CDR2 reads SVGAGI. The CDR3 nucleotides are TGTGTCAGCAGATACGGCGGGAAGAGCACAGATACGCAGTATTTT. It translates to CVSRYGGKSTDTQYF.

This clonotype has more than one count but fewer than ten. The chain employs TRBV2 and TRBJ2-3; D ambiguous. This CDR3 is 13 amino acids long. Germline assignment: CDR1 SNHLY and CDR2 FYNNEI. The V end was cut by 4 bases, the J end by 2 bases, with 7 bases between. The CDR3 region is CASSAEHTDTQYF. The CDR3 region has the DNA TGTGCCAGCAGTGCAGAACACACAGATACGCAGTATTTT.

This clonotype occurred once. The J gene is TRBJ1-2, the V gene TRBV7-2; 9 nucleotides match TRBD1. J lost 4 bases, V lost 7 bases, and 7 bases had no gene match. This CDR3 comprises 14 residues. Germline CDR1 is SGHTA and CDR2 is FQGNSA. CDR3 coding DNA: TGTGCCAGCACAACGACAGGGGGAAGCTATGGCTACACCTTC. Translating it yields CASTTTGGSYGYTF.

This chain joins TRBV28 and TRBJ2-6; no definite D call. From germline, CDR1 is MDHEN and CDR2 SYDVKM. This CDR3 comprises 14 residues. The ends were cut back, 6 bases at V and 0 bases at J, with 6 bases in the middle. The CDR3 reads CASRLTSGANVLTF. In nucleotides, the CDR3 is TGTGCCAGCAGGTTAACCTCTGGGGCCAACGTCCTGACTTTC.

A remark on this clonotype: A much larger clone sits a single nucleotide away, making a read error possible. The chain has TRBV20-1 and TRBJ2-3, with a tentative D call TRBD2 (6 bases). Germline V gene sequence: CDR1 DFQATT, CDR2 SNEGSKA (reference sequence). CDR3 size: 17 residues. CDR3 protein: CSPRRYPGDTYTDTQYF. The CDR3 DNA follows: TGCAGTCCTAGGCGATATCCGGGAGACACCTACACAGATACGCAGTATTTT.

CDR3 DNA: TGCAGTGCTAGAGGGGGAGGGTTTAATGAAAAACTGTTTTTT. Protein sequence: CSARGGGFNEKLFF. The rearrangement links TRBV20-1 to TRBJ1-4; D ambiguous. Germline V gene lookup returns CDR1 DFQATT and CDR2 SNEGSKA (reference sequence). The CDR3 covers 14 residues. V lost 1 base and J 4 bases, leaving 10 bases between the germline ends.

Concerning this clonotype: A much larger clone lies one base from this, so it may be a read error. CDR3 DNA sequence: TGTGCCAGCAGTCCCGGGACAGGGGTCAAAAACATTCGGTACTTC. It specifies CASSPGTGVKNIRYF. This chain joins TRBV12-3 or TRBV12-4 and TRBJ2-4; 10 bases are shared with TRBD1. This CDR3 comprises 15 residues.

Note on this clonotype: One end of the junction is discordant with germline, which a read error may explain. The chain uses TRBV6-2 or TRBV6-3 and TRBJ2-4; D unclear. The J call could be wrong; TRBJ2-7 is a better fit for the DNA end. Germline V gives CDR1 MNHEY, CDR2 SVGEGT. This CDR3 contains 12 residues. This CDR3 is CARSNSFYEQYF. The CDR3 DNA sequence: TGTGCCCGCAGCAACTCCTTCTACGAGCAGTACTTC.

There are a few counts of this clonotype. This CDR3 is CASSAQQGQGETQYF. CDR3 sequence (DNA): TGTGCCAGCAGCGCCCAACAGGGACAGGGAGAGACCCAGTACTTC. The gene calls are TRBV7-2 and TRBJ2-5, with TRBD1 matching 9 bases. The CDR3 loop spans 15 amino acids. V gave up 5 bases and J gave up 4 bases; unmatched junction bases: 8. Germline V lookup: CDR1 SGHTA, CDR2 FQGNSA.

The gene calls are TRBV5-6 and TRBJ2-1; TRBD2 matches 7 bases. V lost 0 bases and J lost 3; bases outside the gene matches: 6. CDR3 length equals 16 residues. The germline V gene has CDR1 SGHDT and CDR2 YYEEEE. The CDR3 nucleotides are TGTGCCAGCAGCTTGGCTGGGCGGGGGAACTACAATGAGCAGTTCTTC. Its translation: CASSLAGRGNYNEQFF.

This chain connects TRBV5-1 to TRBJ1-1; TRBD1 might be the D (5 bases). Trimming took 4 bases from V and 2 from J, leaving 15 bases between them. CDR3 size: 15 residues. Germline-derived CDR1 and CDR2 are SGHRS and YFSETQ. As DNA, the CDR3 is TGCGCCAGCAGCGTAGGGACCGCAAGTAACACTGAAGCTTTCTTT. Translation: CASSVGTASNTEAFF.

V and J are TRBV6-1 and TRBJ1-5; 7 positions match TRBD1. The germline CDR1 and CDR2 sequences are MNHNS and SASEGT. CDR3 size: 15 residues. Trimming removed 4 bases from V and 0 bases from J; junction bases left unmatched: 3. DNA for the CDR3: TGTGCCAGCAGTGCCGACAGGGTTAGCAATCAGCCCCAGCATTTT. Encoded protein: CASSADRVSNQPQHF.

As DNA, the CDR3 is TGTGCCAGCAGCTTTCTAGCGGGGTTGGAGACCCAGTACTTC. Translated: CASSFLAGLETQYF. The rearrangement joins TRBV7-2 to TRBJ2-5, with TRBD2 matching 9 bases. V dropped 3 bases and J dropped 5; count of bases not matched to a gene: 4. The CDR3 contains 14 residues. Looked up from germline, CDR1 is SGHTA and CDR2 is FQGNSA.

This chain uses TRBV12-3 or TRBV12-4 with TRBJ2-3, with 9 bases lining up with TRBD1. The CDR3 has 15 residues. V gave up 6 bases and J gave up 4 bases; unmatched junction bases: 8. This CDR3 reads CASSAPGQGADTQYF. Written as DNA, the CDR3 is TGTGCCAGCAGCGCACCGGGACAGGGCGCAGATACGCAGTATTTT.

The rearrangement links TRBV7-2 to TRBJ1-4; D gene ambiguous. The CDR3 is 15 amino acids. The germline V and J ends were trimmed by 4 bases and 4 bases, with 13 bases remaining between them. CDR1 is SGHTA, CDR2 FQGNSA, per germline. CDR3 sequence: CASSSGIRSNEKLFF. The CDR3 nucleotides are TGTGCCAGCAGCTCGGGGATCCGAAGTAATGAAAAACTGTTTTTT.

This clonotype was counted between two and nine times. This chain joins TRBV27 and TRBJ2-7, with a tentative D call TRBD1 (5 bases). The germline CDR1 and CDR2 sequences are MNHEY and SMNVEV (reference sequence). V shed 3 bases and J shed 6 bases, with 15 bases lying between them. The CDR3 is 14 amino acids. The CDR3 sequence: CASSFRANILEQYF. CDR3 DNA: TGTGCCAGCAGTTTCAGGGCGAACATCCTCGAGCAGTACTTC.